This record covers a single T cell receptor (beta chain). Its antigen remains unknown. This specimen belongs to a study of human T cells and chemical hapten exposure. About the study: Recorded diagnoses among the mostly female patients were alopecia areata, totalis or universalis. Slight differences in pooled library volume were the main source of varying TCR yields across samples. Findings and caveats of the study: PT1 expanded TCR counts and patch test score were linked, and their correlation was positive.

The time point: patch test 2, 6 weeks after DPC sensitization. Specified treatment: therapeutic diphenylcyclopropenone sensitization with weekly scalp DPC. In the study's own analysis: Sample-level TCR yields exhibited a median of 95,638, with a range of about 20,000 to 750,000. TCRdb redid the calling of the RACE reads with MiXCR, one entry per CDR3 protein. TCRdb, not the authors, supplied the V and J calls. The sample has a few hundred thousand distinct CDR3 sequences, about 6% seen once. From germline, CDR1 is SGHDN and CDR2 FVKESK. Trimming removed 3 bases from V and 4 bases from J, with 9 bases in between. The length of the CDR3 is 14 residues.

V and J are TRBV14 and TRBJ1-4; the D is unclear. The sequencing here drew on whole blood, taken in connection with sensitization to the hapten diphenylcyclopropenone (DPC). The TCR sequence derives from a woman aged 18-30 years with alopecia areata. Some clones in this sample may be carry-over from other donors' samples. CDR3 protein: CASSQGSFNEKLFF. CDR3 nucleotide sequence: TGTGCCAGCAGCCAGGGCAGCTTTAATGAAAAACTGTTTTTT.